These T cell receptor beta chains were read from a single sample in a study of control samples from healthy donors and cancer patients. Here immunoSEQ multiplex PCR was the method, and the copy in TCRdb shows in-frame clones only, minus some. The data show around 12,000 clones, with 93% seen just once and 14% held by the top ten. The sequencing input was PBMCs. The receptors derive from a man at least 80 years old with lung cancer. Each CDR3 is given with its conserved first and last residue. The D gene is left open where the match is weak. Size tells how often a clone was seen (once, few, many) or the class of an expanded clone, and some rows leave it out.

V gene	J gene	D gene	clone size	CDR3 DNA	CDR3 protein
TRBV20-1	TRBJ1-1	NA	NA	TGCAGTGCTAGTTCCGGCTACACTGAAGCTTTCTTT	CSASSGYTEAFF
TRBV5-4	TRBJ1-1	TRBD1	NA	TGTGCCAGCAGCCTAGGACAGGGCGGTACTGAAGCTTTCTTT	CASSLGQGGTEAFF
TRBV10-1	TRBJ1-1	TRBD1	NA	TGCGCCAGCAGCGGAATACGACAGGGAAGGGGGAACACTGAAGCTTTCTTT	CASSGIRQGRGNTEAFF
TRBV10-3	TRBJ1-1	NA	NA	TGTGCCATCAGTGACTGGGGTCAGGACACTGAAGCTTTCTTT	CAISDWGQDTEAFF
TRBV5-4	TRBJ1-6	NA	NA	TGTGCCAGCAGCCCTGGGCGGGGAAGCTCCTATAATTCACCCCTCCACTTT	CASSPGRGSSYNSPLHF
TRBV7-3	TRBJ2-7	NA	NA	TGTGCCAGCAGTCAAGGGACCTCCGGCGAGCAGTACTTC	CASSQGTSGEQYF
TRBV27	TRBJ1-2	NA	NA	TGTGCCAGCAGTTTAGCAGGGGCAGGGTACTATGGCTACACCTTC	CASSLAGAGYYGYTF
TRBV11-3	TRBJ2-2	NA	NA	TGTGCCAGCAGCCACTACCAGGGTATCCCCACCGGGGAGCTGTTTTTT	CASSHYQGIPTGELFF
TRBV13	TRBJ1-4	NA	NA	TGTGCCAGCAGCCTCGGACGGGAGGGAGAAAAACTGTTTTTT	CASSLGREGEKLFF
TRBV15	TRBJ2-1	TRBD1	once	TGTGCCACCACCACTGACGGACAGGCCAATGAGCAGTTCTTC	CATTTDGQANEQFF
TRBV5-1	TRBJ2-5	TRBD2	NA	TGCGCCAGCAGCCCGCGACTAGCGGGGGGCGGGGAGACCCAGTACTTC	CASSPRLAGGGETQYF
TRBV12-5	TRBJ1-2	NA	NA	TGTGCTAGCCGCGGAGGGGGGGAAGGCTACACCTTC	CASRGGGEGYTF
TRBV12-5	TRBJ1-4	TRBD1	NA	TGTGCTAGTGGTCCGGACAGGGGATCTAATGAAAAACTGTTTTTT	CASGPDRGSNEKLFF
TRBV19	TRBJ2-5	TRBD2	once	TGTGCCAGTAGTGGGCTAGCGGGGCAAGAGACCCAGTACTTC	CASSGLAGQETQYF
TRBV19	TRBJ2-5	NA	NA	TGTGCCAGTAGTCAATCAGGGGGGCTGCAAGAGACCCAGTACTTC	CASSQSGGLQETQYF
TRBV24-1	TRBJ2-3	TRBD1	NA	TGTGCCACCAGTGATCCGGGACAGGGGACTAGGACTAGCACAGATACGCAGTATTTT	CATSDPGQGTRTSTDTQYF
TRBV5-1	TRBJ2-5	NA	NA	TGCGCCAGCAGCTTGGCATCCAGTCAAGAGACCCAGTACTTC	CASSLASSQETQYF
TRBV18	TRBJ2-3	NA	NA	TGTGCCAGCTCTGCGGGACTCGGCACAGATACGCAGTATTTT	CASSAGLGTDTQYF
TRBV5-4	TRBJ2-3	TRBD2	NA	TGTGCCAGCAGCTCGGGGGGGAGCACAGATACGCAGTATTTT	CASSSGGSTDTQYF
TRBV6-5	TRBJ1-2	TRBD1	NA	TGTGCCAGCAGACGGACAGGGCAGATCCCCTATGGCTACACCTTC	CASRRTGQIPYGYTF
TRBV5-1	TRBJ1-5	NA	NA	TGCGCCAGCAGCCCCAGCCTGGCTGGGATCGGGGAGCCCCAGCATTTT	CASSPSLAGIGEPQHF
TRBV19	TRBJ1-1	NA	NA	TGTGCCAGTAGTAGGGTGGGGAACACTGAAGCTTTCTTT	CASSRVGNTEAFF
TRBV28	TRBJ1-4	NA	NA	TGTGCCAGCAGTCCCCCCGGGACAAACGAAAAACTGTTTTTT	CASSPPGTNEKLFF
TRBV6-2/TRBV6-3	TRBJ2-1	NA	NA	TGTGCCAGCAGTTACCAGGGGAGGGCTGAGCAGTTCTTC	CASSYQGRAEQFF
TRBV27	TRBJ1-4	TRBD1	NA	TGTGCCAGCAGCCTACCCCAGGGGGCCGCGGGGTTTAATGAAAAACTGTTTTTT	CASSLPQGAAGFNEKLFF
TRBV15	TRBJ2-1	TRBD2	NA	TGTGCCACCAGCACCCAGCGGGGGGGTAATGAGCAGTTCTTC	CATSTQRGGNEQFF
TRBV6-5	TRBJ1-5	NA	NA	TGTGCCACCCGAGGGGGATCCAATCAGCCCCAGCATTTT	CATRGGSNQPQHF
TRBV29-1	TRBJ1-1	NA	NA	TGCAGCGTTGAAGAATTAGGGCGGGCGAACACTGAAGCTTTCTTT	CSVEELGRANTEAFF
TRBV7-3	TRBJ2-1	TRBD2	once	TGTGCCAGCAGACCCAGCGGGAGTGACTCCTACAATGAGCAGTTCTTC	CASRPSGSDSYNEQFF
TRBV13	TRBJ2-3	TRBD2	NA	TGTGCCAGCAGCCGAGGTGGACTAGCGGGGGTATCGAGTGGCACAGATACGCAGTATTTT	CASSRGGLAGVSSGTDTQYF
TRBV24-1	TRBJ1-2	NA	NA	TGTGCCACCAGTGACCCCTGGCAGGGTAGCGGCTACACCTTC	CATSDPWQGSGYTF
TRBV5-1	TRBJ1-1	NA	once	TGCGCCAGCAGCTTGGGACAGGCTGAAGCTTTCTTT	CASSLGQAEAFF
TRBV11-2	TRBJ1-4	NA	NA	TGTGCCAGCAGCCTAAACCCCGGGGCAACTAATGAAAAACTGTTTTTT	CASSLNPGATNEKLFF
TRBV14	TRBJ2-3	TRBD2	NA	TGTGCCAGCAGCCAAGATATGGGACTAGCGGGGTTTACAGATACGCAGTATTTT	CASSQDMGLAGFTDTQYF